Listed here are 14 T cell receptor beta chains from one sample, sequenced in a study of CD8 T cells in Susac syndrome (dated by TCRdb to the late 2010s). The library was prepared using the immunoSEQ multiplex PCR assay. RNA was extracted with the RNeasy kit and roughly 0.5 to 1 ug was reverse transcribed using random hexamers. Starting from the raw public reads, TCRdb applied fastp trimming at Q25, assembled clones with MiXCR and retained in-frame beta chains. Under each unique CDR3 protein, matching rows form one entry showing the most common genes and DNA. This sample has 130,000 to 150,000 distinct CDR3 sequences in its table, and approximately 94% of those were observed once. The top ten clones comprise 0.065% to 0.1% of the sample. Sequences were obtained from CD4+ T cells from PBMCs. The source of these receptors is a human donor in good health.

The rearrangement links TRBV7-9 to TRBJ1-1; D remains unclear. V shed 3 bases and J shed 1 base, with 6 bases lying between them. This CDR3 spans 13 amino acids. Germline-derived CDR1 and CDR2 are SEHNR and FQNEAQ (reference sequence). The CDR3 reads CASSFSQNTEAFF. The CDR3 nucleotides read TGTGCCAGCAGCTTTAGTCAGAACACTGAAGCTTTCTTT.

The CDR3 DNA reads as TGTGCCAGTAGTCAGGGCAGGGACTCCTACGAGCAGTACTTC. It encodes CASSQGRDSYEQYF. This chain links TRBV19 with TRBJ2-7; a weak D match, TRBD1 (5 bases). Germline CDR1 and CDR2: LNHDA and SQIVND (reference sequence). The CDR3 spans 14 residues. V lost 5 bases, J lost 0 bases, and 11 bases lay in between.

The chain employs TRBV6-6 and TRBJ1-4; no firm D call. CDR3 length: 15 residues. V was clipped by 2 bases and J by 4 bases, with 11 bases between them. Germline loops: CDR1 MNHNY, CDR2 SVGAGI (reference sequence). The CDR3 loop is CASSYRPAYNEKLFF. The CDR3 DNA follows: TGTGCCAGCAGTTACCGGCCAGCTTATAATGAAAAACTGTTTTTT.

The chain is built from TRBV7-8 and TRBJ2-5, with D tentatively TRBD2 (6 bases). CDR3 length: 14 amino acids. Germline assignment: CDR1 SGHVS and CDR2 FQNEAQ. Trimming took 5 bases from V and 1 from J, leaving 11 bases between them. The DNA for the CDR3 is TGTGCCAGCAGCCGTTGGGACTTCCAAGAGACCCAGTACTTC. This codes for CASSRWDFQETQYF.

The genes are TRBV3-1 and TRBJ2-3; 10 bases fit TRBD2. V trimming: 0 bases; J trimming: 0 bases; junction bases outside the gene matches: 3. Germline CDR1 is LGHDT and CDR2 is YNNKEL (reference sequence). The CDR3 totals 17 residues. CDR3 region: CASSQDPTSGSTDTQYF. The DNA of the CDR3 is TGTGCCAGCAGCCAAGATCCGACTAGCGGGAGCACAGATACGCAGTATTTT.

The chain is built from TRBV20-1 and TRBJ2-7, with 7 nucleotides matching TRBD1. This CDR3 is 12 amino acids long. Trimming took 6 bases from V and 1 from J; bases not matched to a gene: 3. From germline, CDR1 is DFQATT and CDR2 SNEGSKA (reference sequence). CDR3 protein: CSAKTGSYEQYF. The CDR3, as DNA: TGCAGTGCAAAGACAGGGTCCTACGAGCAGTACTTC.

This clonotype was seen once. The chain's CDR3 is CASSYRTSSNTGELFF. The CDR3 DNA is TGTGCCAGCAGCTATAGGACTAGTTCGAACACCGGGGAGCTGTTTTTT. V gene TRBV11-2 combines with J gene TRBJ2-2; 7 nucleotides align to TRBD2. V gave up 4 bases and J gave up 0 bases; unmatched junction bases: 5. This CDR3 has 16 amino acids. Germline V gives CDR1 SGHAT, CDR2 FQNNGV.

The chain couples TRBV29-1 to TRBJ1-1; D uncertain. CDR3 length: 9 amino acids. CDR1 is SQVTM and CDR2 is ANQGSEA in the germline V gene. V was cut by 4 bases and J by 6 bases, with 3 bases left in between. Here the CDR3 reads CSVGAEAFF. CDR3 coding DNA: TGCAGCGTTGGCGCTGAAGCTTTCTTT. The complete variable domain, with remaining parts taken from reference TRBV29-1 and TRBJ1-1, reads SAVISQKPSRDICQRGTSLTIQCQVDSQVTMMFWYRQQPGQSLTLIATANQGSEATYESGFVIDKFPISRPNLTFSTLTVSNMSPEDSSIYLCSVGAEAFFGQGTRLTVV.

The rearrangement joins TRBV29-1 to TRBJ2-7; tentatively, D is TRBD1 (6 bases). Germline V gene lookup returns CDR1 SQVTM and CDR2 ANQGSEA. CDR3 length equals 13 residues. The germline V and J ends were trimmed by 5 bases and 2 bases, with 13 bases remaining between them. The CDR3 DNA sequence: TGCAGCGTTACAGGGAGTTCACCCTACGAGCAGTACTTC. Amino acid sequence: CSVTGSSPYEQYF.

This clonotype was counted only a few times. The chain uses TRBV13 and TRBJ2-7; D remains unclear. Germline CDR1 reads PRHDT; CDR2 reads FYEKMQ (reference sequence). The CDR3 extends over 15 amino acids. Trimming cost V 1 base and J 0 bases, with 10 bases left between them. CDR3 sequence: CASSLDAGSSYEQYF. In nucleotides, the CDR3 is TGTGCCAGCAGCTTAGATGCCGGATCCTCCTACGAGCAGTACTTC.

CDR3 sequence: CASNSGSTDTQYF. The CDR3 coding sequence is TGTGCCAGCAACTCCGGGAGCACAGATACGCAGTATTTT. V usage is TRBV6-6 and J usage is TRBJ2-3; no clear D gene. Germline loops: CDR1 MNHNY, CDR2 SVGAGI (reference sequence). CDR3 length: 13 amino acids. V was trimmed by 7 bases and J by 0 bases, leaving 8 bases between them.

CDR3 nucleotides: TGTGCCAGCAATAGCGGGAGTTTAGGGGAGCTGTTTTTT. The encoded protein is CASNSGSLGELFF. This sequence joins TRBV27 and TRBJ2-2, with 9 bases aligning to TRBD2. Losses at the gene ends were 7 bases for V and 8 bases for J; bases not matched to a gene: 5. Germline CDR1 is MNHEY and CDR2 is SMNVEV (reference sequence). This CDR3 comprises 13 residues.

The genes are TRBV20-1 and TRBJ2-5, with 16 positions matching TRBD2. Germline assignment: CDR1 DFQATT and CDR2 SNEGSKA (reference sequence). With 1 base clipped from V and 5 bases from J, the junction kept 1 base outside the gene matches. The CDR3 spans 15 residues. CDR3 DNA: TGCAGTGCTAGAGTGGGACTAGCGGGAGGGGAGACCCAGTACTTC. It yields the protein CSARVGLAGGETQYF.

The chain is built from TRBV20-1 and TRBJ2-4; 7 bases map to TRBD2. V trimming: 4 bases; J trimming: 0 bases; junction bases outside the gene matches: 3. Germline lookup yields CDR1 DFQATT and CDR2 SNEGSKA (reference sequence). This CDR3 region has 14 residues. The CDR3 sequence: CSAKVAGAKNIQYF. For the CDR3, the DNA is TGCAGTGCTAAGGTAGCGGGAGCCAAAAACATTCAGTACTTC.